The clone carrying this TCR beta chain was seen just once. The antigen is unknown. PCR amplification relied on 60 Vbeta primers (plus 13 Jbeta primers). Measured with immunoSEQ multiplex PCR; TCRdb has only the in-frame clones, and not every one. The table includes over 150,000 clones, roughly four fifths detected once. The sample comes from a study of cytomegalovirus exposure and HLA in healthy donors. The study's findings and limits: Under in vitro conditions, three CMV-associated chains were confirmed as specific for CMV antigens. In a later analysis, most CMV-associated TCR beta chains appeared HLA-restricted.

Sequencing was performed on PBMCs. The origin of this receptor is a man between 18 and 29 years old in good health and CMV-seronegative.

In DNA, the CDR3 is TGTGCCAGCAGCTTAGTAGCGGGTCCTCACTCTGGGGCCAACGTCCTGACTTTC. This codes for CASSLVAGPHSGANVLTF. The chain joins TRBV7-3 to TRBJ2-6; 7 bases are shared with TRBD2. The CDR3 covers 18 residues. CDR1 SGHTA and CDR2 FQGTGA come from the germline V gene. V trimming: 2 bases; J trimming: 0 bases; junction bases outside the gene matches: 7.